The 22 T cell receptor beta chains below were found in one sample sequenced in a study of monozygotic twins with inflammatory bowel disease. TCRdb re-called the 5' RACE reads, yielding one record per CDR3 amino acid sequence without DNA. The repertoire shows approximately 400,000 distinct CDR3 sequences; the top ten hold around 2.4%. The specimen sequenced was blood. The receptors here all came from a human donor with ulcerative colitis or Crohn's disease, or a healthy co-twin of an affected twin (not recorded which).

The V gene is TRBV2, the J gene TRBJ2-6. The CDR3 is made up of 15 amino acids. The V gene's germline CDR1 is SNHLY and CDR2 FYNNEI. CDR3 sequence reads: CASSATSAGANVLTF.

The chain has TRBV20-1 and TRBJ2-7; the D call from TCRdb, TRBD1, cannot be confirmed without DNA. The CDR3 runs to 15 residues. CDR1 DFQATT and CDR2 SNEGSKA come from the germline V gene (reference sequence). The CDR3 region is CSARDSGTGGYEQYF.

CDR3 amino acids: CASKGTGSPYEQYF. This sequence joins TRBV7-2 and TRBJ2-7. The germline V gene encodes CDR1 SGHTA and CDR2 FQGNSA. This CDR3 comprises 14 residues.

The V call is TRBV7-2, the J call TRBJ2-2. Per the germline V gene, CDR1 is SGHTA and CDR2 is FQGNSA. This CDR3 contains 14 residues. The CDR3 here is CASSLETGTGELFF. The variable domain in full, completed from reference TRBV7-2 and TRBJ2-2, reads GAGVSQSPSNKVTEKGKDVELRCDPISGHTALYWYRQSLGQGLEFLIYFQGNSAPDKSGLPSDRFSAERTGGSVSTLTIQRTQQEDSAVYLCASSLETGTGELFFGEGSRLTVL.

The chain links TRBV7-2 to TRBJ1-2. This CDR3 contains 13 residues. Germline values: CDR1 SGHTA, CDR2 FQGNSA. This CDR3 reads CASSLLPGDGYTF.

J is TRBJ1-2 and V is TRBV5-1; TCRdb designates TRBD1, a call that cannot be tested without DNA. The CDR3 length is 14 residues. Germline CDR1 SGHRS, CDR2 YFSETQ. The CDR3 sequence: CASSYLTGGIGYTF.

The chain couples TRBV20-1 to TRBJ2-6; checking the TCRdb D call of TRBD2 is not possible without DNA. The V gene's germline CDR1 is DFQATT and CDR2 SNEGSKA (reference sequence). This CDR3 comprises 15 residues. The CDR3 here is CSAVAGSAGANVLTF.

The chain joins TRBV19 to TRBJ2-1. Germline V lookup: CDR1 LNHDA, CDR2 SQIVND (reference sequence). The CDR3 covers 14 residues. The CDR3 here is CASSTGRFYNEQFF.

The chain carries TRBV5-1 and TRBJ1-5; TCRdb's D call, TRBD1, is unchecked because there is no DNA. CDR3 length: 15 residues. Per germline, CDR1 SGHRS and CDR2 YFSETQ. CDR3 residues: CASSLGTGSVQPQHF.

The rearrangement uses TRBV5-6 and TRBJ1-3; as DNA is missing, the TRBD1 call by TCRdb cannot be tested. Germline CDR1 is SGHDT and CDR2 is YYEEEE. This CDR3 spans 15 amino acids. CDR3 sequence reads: CASSHPGASGNTIYF. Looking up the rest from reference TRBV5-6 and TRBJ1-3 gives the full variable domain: DAGVTQSPTHLIKTRGQQVTLRCSPKSGHDTVSWYQQALGQGPQFIFQYYEEEERQRGNFPDRFSGHQFPNYSSELNVNALLLGDSALYLCASSHPGASGNTIYFGEGSWLTVV.

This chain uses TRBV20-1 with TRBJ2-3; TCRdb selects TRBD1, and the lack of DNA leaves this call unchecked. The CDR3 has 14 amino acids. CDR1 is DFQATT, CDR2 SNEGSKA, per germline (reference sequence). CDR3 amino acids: CSARDWGGTDTQYF.

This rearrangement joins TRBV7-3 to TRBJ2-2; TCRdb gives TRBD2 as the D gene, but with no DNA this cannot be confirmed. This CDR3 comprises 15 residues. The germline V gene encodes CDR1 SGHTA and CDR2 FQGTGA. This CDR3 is CASSLTGGRTGELFF.

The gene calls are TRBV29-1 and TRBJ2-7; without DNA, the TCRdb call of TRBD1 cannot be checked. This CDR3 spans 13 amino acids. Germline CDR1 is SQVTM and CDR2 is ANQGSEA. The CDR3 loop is CSVAGRLSYEQYF.

The CDR3 is CASSSMGQQETQYF. The V call is TRBV5-4, the J call TRBJ2-5; without DNA, the TCRdb call of TRBD1 cannot be checked. Germline assignment: CDR1 SGHNT and CDR2 YYREEE (reference sequence). CDR3 length: 14 residues.

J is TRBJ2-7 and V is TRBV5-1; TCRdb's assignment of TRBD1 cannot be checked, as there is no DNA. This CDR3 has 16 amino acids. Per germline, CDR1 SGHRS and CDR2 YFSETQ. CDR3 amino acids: CASSGRSGTASYEQYF. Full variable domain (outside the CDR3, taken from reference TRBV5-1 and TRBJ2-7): KAGVTQTPRYLIKTRGQQVTLSCSPISGHRSVSWYQQTPGQGLQFLFEYFSETQRNKGNFPGRFSGRQFSNSRSEMNVSTLELGDSALYLCASSGRSGTASYEQYFGPGTRLTVT.

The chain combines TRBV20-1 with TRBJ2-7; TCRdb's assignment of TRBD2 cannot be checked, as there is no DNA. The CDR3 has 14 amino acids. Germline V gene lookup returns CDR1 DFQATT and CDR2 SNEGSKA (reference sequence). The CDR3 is CSAIPSGIGYEQYF.

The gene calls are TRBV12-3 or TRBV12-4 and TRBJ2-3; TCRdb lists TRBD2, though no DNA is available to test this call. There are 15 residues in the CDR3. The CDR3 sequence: CASSTSGSQTDTQYF.

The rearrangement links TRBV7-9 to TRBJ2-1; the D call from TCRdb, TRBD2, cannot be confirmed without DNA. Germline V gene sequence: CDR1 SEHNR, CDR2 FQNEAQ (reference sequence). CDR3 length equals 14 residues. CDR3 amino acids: CASSWEGGDNEQFF.

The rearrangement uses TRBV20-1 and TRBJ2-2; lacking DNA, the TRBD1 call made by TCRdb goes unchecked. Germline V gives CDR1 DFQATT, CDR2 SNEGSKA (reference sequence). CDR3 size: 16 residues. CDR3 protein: CSAIPLSGETSGELFF.

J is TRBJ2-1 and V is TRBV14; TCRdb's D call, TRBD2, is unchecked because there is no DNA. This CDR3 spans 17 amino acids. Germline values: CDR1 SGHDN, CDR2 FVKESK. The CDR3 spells CASSQDDLAGGNNEQFF.

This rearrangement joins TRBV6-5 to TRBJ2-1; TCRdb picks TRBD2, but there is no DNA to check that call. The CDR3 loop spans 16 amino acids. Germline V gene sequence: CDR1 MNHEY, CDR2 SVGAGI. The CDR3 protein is CASSYLASGWRNEQFF.

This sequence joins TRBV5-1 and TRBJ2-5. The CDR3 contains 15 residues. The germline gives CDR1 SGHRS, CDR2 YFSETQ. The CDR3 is CASSLAATEQETQYF.